These 11 T cell receptor beta chains were all obtained from the same sample, sequenced in a study of blood T cells in healthy people across ages. It was with a sample-barcoded 5' primer and a J-beta primer mix that a second PCR of about 7 to 12 cycles was run. Via MiXCR, TCRdb re-called the 5' RACE reads, giving one row per CDR3 protein. This table has 500,000 to 700,000 distinct CDR3 sequences, approximately 30% appearing once. Sequenced input: blood. These receptors were taken from a woman aged 80 or older in good health.

The table lists this clonotype with many counts. The chain couples TRBV5-6 to TRBJ2-4; unclear D gene. The CDR3 spans 12 residues. With 4 bases removed from V and 12 bases from J, the gap between germline ends came to 14 bases. In germline, CDR1 is SGHDT, CDR2 YYEEEE. CDR3 sequence (DNA): TGTGCCAGCAGCATTGTTGGGGTTTCTCAGTACTTC. This sequence encodes CASSIVGVSQYF.

This clonotype was recorded a few times. A much more abundant neighbour one base away suggests this may be a read error. The chain couples TRBV20-1 to TRBJ2-4; no reliable D call. The germline V gene has CDR1 DFQATT and CDR2 SNEGSKA (reference sequence). V dropped 2 bases and J dropped 13 bases, with 24 bases sitting between them. This CDR3 contains 15 residues. The CDR3, as DNA: TGCAGTGCTAGATTACCGGGCCGGTCCTACAATGAGCAGTACTTC. This codes for CSARLPGRSYNEQYF.

In the case of this clonotype: A much larger clone is a single base away; this may be a read error. The chain is built from TRBV4-2 and TRBJ2-3; 14 bases fit TRBD2. The CDR3 spans 16 residues. CDR1 and CDR2 from the germline V gene are LGHNA and YNFKEQ. CDR3 sequence: CASSQRLAGGRDMQYF. Written as DNA, the CDR3 is TGTGCCAGCAGCCAACGACTAGCGGGGGGGAGAGATATGCAGTATTTT.

This rearrangement joins TRBV28 to TRBJ1-5, with D unresolved. V lost 2 bases, J lost 11 bases, and 10 bases lay in between. The CDR3 sequence is 12 residues long. CDR1 and CDR2 (germline): MDHEN, SYDVKM. The CDR3 DNA reads TGTGCCAGCAGTTTACAAGTCAAGGCCCAGCATTTT. This translates into CASSLQVKAQHF. Looking up the rest from reference TRBV28 and TRBJ1-5 gives the full variable domain: DVKVTQSSRYLVKRTGEKVFLECVQDMDHENMFWYRQDPGLGLRLIYFSYDVKMKEKGDIPEGYSVSREKKERFSLILESASTNQTSMYLCASSLQVKAQHFGDGTRLSIL.

This clonotype was seen a few times. The J gene is TRBJ1-5, the V gene TRBV19; 8 bases align to TRBD1. The CDR3 has 14 amino acids. Germline values: CDR1 LNHDA, CDR2 SQIVND (reference sequence). The trim removed 6 bases at V and 7 bases at J, leaving 8 bases unmatched. Here the CDR3 reads CASRQTGAGQPQHF. CDR3 DNA sequence: TGTGCCAGTAGGCAGACAGGGGCAGGGCAGCCCCAGCATTTT.

Concerning this clonotype itself: A single base separates this from a much larger clone, so it may be a read error. The chain has TRBV4-2 and TRBJ1-5, with 7 bases aligning to TRBD1. This CDR3 comprises 18 residues. Germline CDR1 LGHNA, CDR2 YNFKEQ. The CDR3 DNA is TGTGCCGGCAGCCGGGACGATTTTCGGACAGGCAGCAATCAGCCCCAGCATTTT. Translated, it gives CAGSRDDFRTGSNQPQHF.

On this clonotype itself: A read error is possible here, since a much larger clone lies one base away. This chain uses TRBV10-3 with TRBJ2-5; D is perhaps TRBD2 (6 bases). This CDR3 contains 15 residues. V shed 3 bases and J shed 11 bases, with 22 bases lying between them. The germline CDR1 and CDR2 sequences are ENHRY and SYGVKD. As DNA, the CDR3 is TGTGCCATCAGTGATGCGGACTATTTCTACAATGAGCAGTACTTC. This encodes CAISDADYFYNEQYF.

The chain recombines TRBV6-5 with TRBJ2-3, with TRBD2 matching over 11 bases. The junction had 7 bases not matched to a gene; V was cut back by 10 bases and J by 7 bases. Looked up from germline, CDR1 is MNHEY and CDR2 is SVGAGI. The CDR3 length is 13 residues. CDR3 bases: TGTGCCACCTCCGGGACTAGCGGAAATACGCAGTATTTT. Translated: CATSGTSGNTQYF.

Of note for this clonotype: A much larger clone lies a single base off, so this may be a read error. Likely a read error: the CDR3 ends without its conserved phenylalanine or tryptophan. The genes are TRBV5-1 and TRBJ1-5; a possible D gene is TRBD1 (5 bases). Germline V gene sequence: CDR1 SGHRS, CDR2 YFSETQ. The CDR3 has 14 residues. V dropped 4 bases and J dropped 6 bases, with 14 bases sitting between them. The CDR3 loop reads CASSQGQGGQPQHC. Written as DNA, the CDR3 is TGCGCCAGCAGCCAGGGCCAAGGAGGTCAGCCCCAGCATTGT.

For this clonotype: A clone one base away is much larger, so this may be a read error. The CDR3 here is CASRAGSAYGYTF. In DNA form, the CDR3 reads TGTGCCAGCAGGGCCGGCAGTGCCTATGGCTACACCTTC. This rearrangement joins TRBV6-1 to TRBJ1-2; the D is unclear. Germline CDR1 is MNHNS and CDR2 is SASEGT. V was clipped by 6 bases and J by 4 bases, with 12 bases between them. This CDR3 has 13 amino acids.

The CDR3 region has the DNA TGTGCCAGCAGACCACAGGGGTCCAGTGAAAAACTGTTTTTT. Translation: CASRPQGSSEKLFF. The chain joins TRBV28 to TRBJ1-4; 7 bases map to TRBD1. The CDR3 extends over 14 amino acids. Per germline, CDR1 MDHEN and CDR2 SYDVKM. Trimming removed 6 bases from V and 7 bases from J; junction bases left unmatched: 8.